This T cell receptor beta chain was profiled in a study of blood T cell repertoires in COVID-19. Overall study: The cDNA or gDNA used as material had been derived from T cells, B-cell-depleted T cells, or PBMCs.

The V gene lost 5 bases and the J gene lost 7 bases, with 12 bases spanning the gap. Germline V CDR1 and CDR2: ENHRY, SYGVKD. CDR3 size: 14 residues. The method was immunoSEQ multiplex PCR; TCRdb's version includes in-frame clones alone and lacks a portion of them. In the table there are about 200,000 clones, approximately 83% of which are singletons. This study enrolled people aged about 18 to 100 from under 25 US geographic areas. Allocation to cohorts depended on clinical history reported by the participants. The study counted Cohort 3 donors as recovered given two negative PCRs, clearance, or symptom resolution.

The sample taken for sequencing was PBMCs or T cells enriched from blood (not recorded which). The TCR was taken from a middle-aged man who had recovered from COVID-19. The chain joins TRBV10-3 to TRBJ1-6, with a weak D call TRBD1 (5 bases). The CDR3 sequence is CAISPTEQNSPLHF. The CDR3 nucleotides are TGTGCCATCAGTCCGACAGAGCAGAATTCACCCCTCCACTTT.